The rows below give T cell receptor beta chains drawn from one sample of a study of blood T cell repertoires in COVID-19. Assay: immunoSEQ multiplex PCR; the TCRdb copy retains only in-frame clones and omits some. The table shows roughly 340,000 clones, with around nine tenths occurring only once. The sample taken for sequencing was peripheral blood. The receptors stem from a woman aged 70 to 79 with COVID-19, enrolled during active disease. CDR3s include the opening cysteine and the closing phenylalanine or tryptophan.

cdr3_aa: CASSSPRQGYNSPLHF
j_call: TRBJ1-6
v_call: TRBV5-4

cdr3_aa: CATSDLAGLAGGTDTQYF
j_call: TRBJ2-3
v_call: TRBV24-1

cdr3_aa: CASSRDTIHTEAFF
j_call: TRBJ1-1
v_call: TRBV2

cdr3_aa: CASSLGQPREQYF
j_call: TRBJ2-7
v_call: TRBV12-3/TRBV12-4

cdr3_aa: CSSGQTNTEAFF
j_call: TRBJ1-1
v_call: TRBV29-1

cdr3_aa: CASSQDRGNQPQHF
j_call: TRBJ1-5
v_call: TRBV5-8

cdr3_aa: CSVEDLLRQGAQETQYF
j_call: TRBJ2-5
v_call: TRBV29-1

cdr3_aa: CASSLGFAGEVPSTDTQYF
j_call: TRBJ2-3
v_call: TRBV11-2

cdr3_aa: CASSRSSGGQETQYF
j_call: TRBJ2-5
v_call: TRBV28

cdr3_aa: CASSRLAGYAGELFF
j_call: TRBJ2-2
v_call: TRBV7-2

cdr3_aa: CASSFGREAFF
j_call: TRBJ1-1
v_call: TRBV12-3/TRBV12-4

cdr3_aa: CASSDSYGRSGGYTF
j_call: TRBJ1-2
v_call: TRBV6-4

cdr3_aa: CASSPRDRGERMNTEAFF
j_call: TRBJ1-1
v_call: TRBV5-1

cdr3_aa: CASSRDRKNTGELFF
j_call: TRBJ2-2
v_call: TRBV27

cdr3_aa: CASSDPRLTDTQYF
j_call: TRBJ2-3
v_call: TRBV5-1

cdr3_aa: CARRPGCWGETQYF
j_call: TRBJ2-5
v_call: TRBV6-5

cdr3_aa: CAWRGGRENQPQHF
j_call: TRBJ1-5
v_call: TRBV30

cdr3_aa: CASSLGTGSASYNEQFF
j_call: TRBJ2-1
v_call: TRBV5-1

cdr3_aa: CASSLDWDRGTDTQYF
j_call: TRBJ2-3
v_call: TRBV5-1

cdr3_aa: CASSVMGEETQYF
j_call: TRBJ2-5
v_call: TRBV2

cdr3_aa: CASSLTGGWSTEAFF
j_call: TRBJ1-1
v_call: TRBV5-1

cdr3_aa: CASSYLTQGFEAFF
j_call: TRBJ1-1
v_call: TRBV6-2/TRBV6-3

cdr3_aa: CAWNRDRPNYGYTF
j_call: TRBJ1-2
v_call: TRBV30

cdr3_aa: CASSIPGQNYGYTF
j_call: TRBJ1-2
v_call: TRBV28

cdr3_aa: CASSLRLSDYYGYTF
j_call: TRBJ1-2
v_call: TRBV11-2

cdr3_aa: CASSLYQGMNTEAFF
j_call: TRBJ1-1
v_call: TRBV27

cdr3_aa: CASSRGASTDTQYF
j_call: TRBJ2-3
v_call: TRBV5-1

cdr3_aa: CASSLLTRGRTEAFF
j_call: TRBJ1-1
v_call: TRBV5-6

cdr3_aa: CASSQDEGTPSWNYGYTF
j_call: TRBJ1-2
v_call: TRBV4-3

cdr3_aa: CASSLALAEVGGEQFF
j_call: TRBJ2-1
v_call: TRBV5-1

cdr3_aa: CASSRFEESGELFF
j_call: TRBJ2-2
v_call: TRBV6-6

cdr3_aa: CSASGGGGLNTEAFF
j_call: TRBJ1-1
v_call: TRBV20-1

cdr3_aa: CASSLGTAYTEAFF
j_call: TRBJ1-1
v_call: TRBV28

cdr3_aa: CASSDGGNYGYTF
j_call: TRBJ1-2
v_call: TRBV10-1

cdr3_aa: CASTPTGQDSPLHF
j_call: TRBJ1-6
v_call: TRBV5-1

cdr3_aa: CASSSTGTGGRIHGYTF
j_call: TRBJ1-2
v_call: TRBV28

cdr3_aa: CASGRRNSYNEQFF
j_call: TRBJ2-1
v_call: TRBV19